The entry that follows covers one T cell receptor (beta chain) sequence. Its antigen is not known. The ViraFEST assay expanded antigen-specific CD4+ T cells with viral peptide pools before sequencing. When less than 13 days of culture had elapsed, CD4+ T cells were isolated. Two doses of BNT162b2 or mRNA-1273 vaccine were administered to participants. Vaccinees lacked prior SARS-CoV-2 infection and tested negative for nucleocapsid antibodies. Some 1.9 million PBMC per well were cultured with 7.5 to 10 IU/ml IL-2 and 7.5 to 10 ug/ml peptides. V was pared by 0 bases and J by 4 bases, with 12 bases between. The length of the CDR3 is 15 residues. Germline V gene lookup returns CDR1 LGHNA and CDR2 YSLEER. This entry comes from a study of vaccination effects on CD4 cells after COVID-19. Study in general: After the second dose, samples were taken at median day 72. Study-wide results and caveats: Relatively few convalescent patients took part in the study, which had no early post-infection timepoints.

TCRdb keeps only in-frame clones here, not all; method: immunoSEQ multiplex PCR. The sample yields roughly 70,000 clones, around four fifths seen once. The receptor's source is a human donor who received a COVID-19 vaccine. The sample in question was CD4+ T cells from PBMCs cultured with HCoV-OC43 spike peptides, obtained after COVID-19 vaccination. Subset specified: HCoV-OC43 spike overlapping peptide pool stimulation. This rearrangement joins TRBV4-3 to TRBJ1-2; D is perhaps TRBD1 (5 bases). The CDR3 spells CASSQDVQGGYGYTF. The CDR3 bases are TGCGCCAGCAGCCAAGATGTCCAGGGAGGCTATGGCTACACCTTC.